Listed here are 20 T cell receptor beta chains from one sample, sequenced in a study of blood T cell repertoires in COVID-19. Libraries were prepared by immunoSEQ multiplex PCR; TCRdb keeps only in-frame clonotypes and omits some of them. Of about 83,000 clones listed, just over 85% are singletons. Sequenced input: peripheral blood. These receptors were taken from an elderly woman in a cohort sampled during active or convalescent COVID-19.

This clone was picked up one time. V is TRBV3-1 (or the pseudogene TRBV3-2) and J is TRBJ1-5, with D unclear. Trimming cost V 1 base and J 7 bases, with 11 bases left between them. Germline loops: CDR1 LGHDT, CDR2 YNNKEL (reference sequence). The CDR3 runs 14 residues. Here the CDR3 DNA reads TGTGCCAGCAGCCAAGGACCAGGCGAACAGCCCCAGCATTTT. Translation gives CASSQGPGEQPQHF.

The V and J genes are TRBV10-3 and TRBJ2-7; D call uncertain. Trimming shortened V by 4 bases and J by 0 bases, and 7 bases separated the two germline ends. The CDR3 runs to 13 residues. CDR1 is ENHRY, CDR2 SYGVKD, per germline. CDR3 loop: CAISGGSSYEQYF. CDR3 in DNA: TGTGCCATCAGTGGAGGAAGCTCCTACGAGCAGTACTTC.

The chain carries TRBV28 and TRBJ1-5; D is perhaps TRBD1 (6 bases). The CDR3 runs 18 residues. The germline V and J ends were trimmed by 3 bases and 6 bases, with 24 bases remaining between them. From germline, CDR1 is MDHEN and CDR2 SYDVKM. The CDR3 DNA sequence: TGTGCCAGCAGTTTTTATCCACAGAAAGGGGGAGGGGGTCAGCCCCAGCATTTT. Translating it yields CASSFYPQKGGGGQPQHF.

This clone was counted once. The rearrangement uses TRBV10-1 and TRBJ1-5; D uncertain. V gave up 7 bases and J gave up 0 bases, with 25 bases separating them. The CDR3 spans 19 residues. The germline V gene encodes CDR1 WNHNN and CDR2 SYGVQD (reference sequence). In DNA form, the CDR3 reads TGCGCCAGCACCGAGAAAGAGGGCTCCGGGCACTATAGCAATCAGCCCCAGCATTTT. This translates into CASTEKEGSGHYSNQPQHF.

The rearrangement joins TRBV18 to TRBJ1-1, with TRBD1 identical over 7 bases. Trimming cost V 0 bases and J 1 base; bases outside gene matches: 2. The CDR3 loop spans 15 amino acids. CDR1 is KGHSH and CDR2 is LQKENI in the germline V gene. CDR3 amino acids: CASSPPWTGNTEAFF. CDR3 bases: TGTGCCAGCTCACCACCTTGGACAGGGAACACTGAAGCTTTCTTT.

This clone has only a few counts. V is TRBV29-1 and J is TRBJ2-2, with D hard to call. V was clipped by 6 bases and J by 0 bases, with 5 bases between them. Germline lookup yields CDR1 SQVTM and CDR2 ANQGSEA. The CDR3 sequence is 12 residues long. The DNA for the CDR3 is TGCAGCGTGAGAGCGAACACCGGGGAGCTGTTTTTT. Protein: CSVRANTGELFF.

This clone appeared once. The V gene is TRBV7-3, the J gene TRBJ2-3; 9 bases are a match to TRBD2. The junction had 6 bases not matched to a gene; V was cut back by 5 bases and J by 0 bases. This CDR3 comprises 16 residues. From germline, CDR1 is SGHTA and CDR2 FQGTGA. Here the CDR3 DNA reads TGTGCCAGCAGCCTGGAGCTAGCGGGGAGCACAGATACGCAGTATTTT. It yields the protein CASSLELAGSTDTQYF.

V gene TRBV4-1 combines with J gene TRBJ2-5; D call uncertain. Germline CDR1 reads MGHRA; CDR2 reads YSYEKL. CDR3 length: 12 amino acids. Trimming removed 4 bases at V and 2 bases at J, with 5 bases between. The CDR3 region has the DNA TGCGCCAGCAGCCGTCCACAAGAGACCCAGTACTTC. Encoded protein: CASSRPQETQYF.

This clone has just one count. The chain links TRBV14 to TRBJ2-1; possibly TRBD2 for D (5 bases). Germline assignment: CDR1 SGHDN and CDR2 FVKESK. The V end lost 4 bases, the J end lost 4 bases, and 17 bases lay between the germline ends. The CDR3 is made up of 16 amino acids. The CDR3 is CASSPRGPIGYNEQFF. The CDR3 nucleotides are TGTGCCAGCAGCCCCCGGGGTCCAATAGGGTACAATGAGCAGTTCTTC.

The chain recombines TRBV9 with TRBJ2-3, with 15 bases identical to TRBD2. The CDR3 sequence is 16 residues long. Germline CDR1 is SGDLS and CDR2 is YYNGEE. The V gene end was trimmed by 0 bases and the J gene end by 6 bases; junction bases not matched to a gene: 2. The CDR3 spells CASSVAGTSGGDTQYF. The CDR3 DNA sequence: TGTGCCAGCAGCGTAGCCGGGACTAGCGGGGGGGATACGCAGTATTTT.

This clone was seen only once. CDR3 in DNA: TGCGCCAGCAACTTTCGTCCGGGACTTGGGGAGACCCAGTACTTC. This translates into CASNFRPGLGETQYF. The chain recombines TRBV5-1 with TRBJ2-5; D perhaps matches TRBD2 (6 bases). The CDR3 has 15 residues. Germline V gene data show CDR1 as SGHRS and CDR2 as YFSETQ. Deletions cut 6 bases from V and 5 bases from J, with 20 bases between.

The chain recombines TRBV5-1 with TRBJ1-5; perhaps TRBD1 as D (5 bases). V was trimmed by 4 bases and J by 3 bases, leaving 14 bases between them. The CDR3 consists of 15 residues. Germline V lookup: CDR1 SGHRS, CDR2 YFSETQ. The CDR3 sequence is CASSRSGSDNQPQHF. The DNA for the CDR3 is TGCGCCAGCAGCCGCTCAGGGTCGGACAATCAGCCCCAGCATTTT. The whole variable domain, remainder taken from reference TRBV5-1 and TRBJ1-5, is KAGVTQTPRYLIKTRGQQVTLSCSPISGHRSVSWYQQTPGQGLQFLFEYFSETQRNKGNFPGRFSGRQFSNSRSEMNVSTLELGDSALYLCASSRSGSDNQPQHFGDGTRLSIL.

The rearrangement uses TRBV2 and TRBJ2-1; TRBD2 matches 14 bases. The germline gives CDR1 SNHLY, CDR2 FYNNEI. This CDR3 spans 18 amino acids. Unmatched junction bases numbered 15, after V lost 7 bases and J lost 7 bases. CDR3 residues: CASIQRGLAGGLVNEQFF. For the CDR3, the DNA is TGTGCCAGCATCCAAAGAGGACTAGCGGGAGGCCTGGTAAATGAGCAGTTCTTC.

The gene calls are TRBV19 and TRBJ2-2; 9 bases align to TRBD1. The CDR3 has 15 amino acids. The V and J ends lost 7 bases and 5 bases, in that order; junction bases with no gene match: 8. Germline CDR1 reads LNHDA; CDR2 reads SQIVND (reference sequence). The CDR3 DNA is TGTGCCAGTAAACGACAGGGGGAACGGACCGGGGAGCTGTTTTTT. Its protein product is CASKRQGERTGELFF.

This chain joins TRBV19 and TRBJ2-2; TRBD1 matches 7 bases. CDR1 and CDR2 (germline): LNHDA, SQIVND (reference sequence). J was trimmed by 4 bases and V by 8 bases; bases with no gene match: 1. This CDR3 region has 12 residues. CDR3 DNA sequence: TGTGCCAGTCACAGGGGCACCGGGGAGCTGTTTTTT. This translates into CASHRGTGELFF.

This chain links TRBV27 with TRBJ2-7; the D gene is possibly TRBD2 (6 bases). The length of the CDR3 is 12 residues. Germline V gives CDR1 MNHEY, CDR2 SMNVEV (reference sequence). The germline V and J ends were trimmed by 6 bases and 7 bases, with 13 bases remaining between them. Written as DNA, the CDR3 is TGTGCCAGCAGAGATGGAGGGAGGGAGCAGTACTTC. Its protein product is CASRDGGREQYF.

The chain uses TRBV5-1 and TRBJ1-4, with D perhaps matching TRBD1 (5 bases). Germline values: CDR1 SGHRS, CDR2 YFSETQ. This CDR3 contains 12 residues. Trimming shortened V by 5 bases and J by 10 bases, and 12 bases separated the two germline ends. The CDR3 spells CASRLQEGKLFF. The CDR3 bases are TGCGCCAGCAGGTTACAGGAGGGAAAACTGTTTTTT. Full variable domain (remainder filled in from reference TRBV5-1 and TRBJ1-4): KAGVTQTPRYLIKTRGQQVTLSCSPISGHRSVSWYQQTPGQGLQFLFEYFSETQRNKGNFPGRFSGRQFSNSRSEMNVSTLELGDSALYLCASRLQEGKLFFGSGTQLSVL.

The rearrangement uses TRBV7-9 and TRBJ2-1, with TRBD2 matching 12 bases. This CDR3 contains 15 residues. Germline V CDR1 and CDR2: SEHNR, FQNEAQ (reference sequence). V was pared by 1 base and J by 12 bases, with 7 bases of the junction left unmatched. CDR3 in amino acids: CASSLEGLAGQGQFF. CDR3 DNA sequence: TGTGCCAGCAGCTTAGAGGGACTAGCGGGCCAGGGGCAGTTCTTC.

The chain has TRBV3-1 (or the pseudogene TRBV3-2) and TRBJ1-3; D remains unclear. Germline V CDR1 and CDR2: LGHDT, YNNKEL (reference sequence). CDR3 length: 17 amino acids. V was trimmed by 1 base and J by 0 bases, leaving 13 bases between them. The DNA of the CDR3 is TGTGCCAGCAGCCAAGTTGGCAGCGGAACCTCTGGAAACACCATATATTTT. Protein sequence: CASSQVGSGTSGNTIYF.

V is TRBV6-5 and J is TRBJ2-7; D may be TRBD1 (6 bases). The germline gives CDR1 MNHEY, CDR2 SVGAGI. Trimming took 6 bases from V and 6 from J, leaving 12 bases between them. The CDR3 is 12 amino acids. The CDR3 protein is CASRRQVGEQYF. Written as DNA, the CDR3 is TGTGCCAGCAGAAGACAGGTAGGCGAGCAGTACTTC.